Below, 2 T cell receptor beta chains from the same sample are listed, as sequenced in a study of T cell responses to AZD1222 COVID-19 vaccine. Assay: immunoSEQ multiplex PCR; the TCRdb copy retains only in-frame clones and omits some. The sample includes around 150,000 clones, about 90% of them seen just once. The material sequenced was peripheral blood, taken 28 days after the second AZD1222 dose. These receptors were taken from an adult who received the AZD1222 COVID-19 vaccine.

The CDR3, as DNA: TGTGCCAGCAGTAGGCAGCAGGATCAGCCCCAGCATTTT. It yields the protein CASSRQQDQPQHF. The V call is TRBV6-4, the J call TRBJ1-5; unclear D gene. V lost 5 bases, J lost 5 bases, and 10 bases lay in between. The germline CDR1 and CDR2 sequences are MRHNA and SNTAGT. CDR3 length equals 13 residues.

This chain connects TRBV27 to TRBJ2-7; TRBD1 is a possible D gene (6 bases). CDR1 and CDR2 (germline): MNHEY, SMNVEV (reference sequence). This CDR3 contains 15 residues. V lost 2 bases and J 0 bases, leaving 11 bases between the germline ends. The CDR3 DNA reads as TGTGCCAGCAGTTTAAAGCAGGGGAGCTCCTACGAGCAGTACTTC. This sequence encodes CASSLKQGSSYEQYF.